This entry lists 29 T cell receptor beta chains sequenced from one sample in a study of Graves' ophthalmopathy and Graves' hyperthyroidism. RNA transcripts were the source from which TCR beta CDR3 regions were amplified. HTBI primers served in a first-round RT-PCR, which a second-round multiplex PCR followed. MiXCR, applied by TCRdb to the multiplex PCR reads, yields one record per CDR3 protein. The sample lists around 400,000 distinct CDR3 sequences; roughly 20% were seen once. The sample was peripheral blood. The source is a young woman with stable Graves' hyperthyroidism.

This clonotype was observed many times. This rearrangement joins TRBV5-1 to TRBJ2-5; the match to TRBD2 covers 7 bases. Germline V gene lookup returns CDR1 SGHRS and CDR2 YFSETQ. Trimming removed 4 bases from V and 4 bases from J; junction bases left unmatched: 7. The CDR3 loop spans 14 amino acids. CDR3 DNA sequence: TGCGCCAGCAGCCCCACTCGCGGGAGAGAGACCCAGTACTTC. The encoded protein is CASSPTRGRETQYF.

This clonotype was detected many times. A read error may produce the germline difference seen at one junction end. V is TRBV7-9 and J is TRBJ2-4, with unresolved D. The germline V gene has CDR1 SEHNR and CDR2 FQNEAQ (reference sequence). This CDR3 spans 11 amino acids. The CDR3 sequence: CASSLRQDTFF. CDR3 DNA: TGTGCCAGCAGCTTAAGGCAGGATACGTTCTTC.

Many counts were recorded for this clonotype. The CDR3 nucleotides are TGTGCCAGCAGCGTCCGGGACAGGGGCGTGAAGACCCAGTACTTC. This encodes CASSVRDRGVKTQYF. This chain links TRBV2 with TRBJ2-5, with TRBD1 matching 10 bases. Germline CDR1 and CDR2: SNHLY and FYNNEI. With 6 bases clipped from V and 6 bases from J, the junction kept 10 bases outside the gene matches. The CDR3 consists of 15 residues.

The chain combines TRBV7-2 with TRBJ2-2; either TRBD1 or TRBD2 may fit D (5 bases each). The germline CDR1 and CDR2 sequences are SGHTA and FQGNSA. Trimming left V 11 bases short and J 5 bases short, with 18 bases between. The CDR3 has 14 amino acids. CDR3 sequence (DNA): TGTGCCGATATTATGGGGACGCGGACCGGGGAGCTGTTTTTT. It is translated as CADIMGTRTGELFF.

This clonotype has more than one count but fewer than ten. Since no conserved phenylalanine or tryptophan closes the CDR3, a read error is the likely cause. The chain employs TRBV29-1 and TRBJ1-1, with D hard to call. The length of the CDR3 is 13 residues. Trimming stripped 6 bases from V and 1 base from J, with 12 bases between. Germline V gives CDR1 SQVTM, CDR2 ANQGSEA. The CDR3 protein is CSVGGPRNTEAFY. The CDR3 bases are TGCAGCGTCGGCGGACCGAGGAACACTGAAGCTTTCTAT.

This clonotype was counted ten times or more. The gene calls are TRBV7-8 and TRBJ1-5, with D possibly being TRBD1 (5 bases). With 6 bases removed from V and 1 base from J, the gap between germline ends came to 13 bases. CDR1 and CDR2 from the germline V gene are SGHVS and FQNEAQ. This CDR3 contains 15 residues. The CDR3 DNA sequence: TGTGCCAGCAGTTCCAGGGCCTTCAGCAATCAGCCCCAGCATTTT. Protein sequence: CASSSRAFSNQPQHF.

This clonotype was seen many times. CDR3 nucleotides: TGTGCCAGCAGTTACCTAGGGGGTGGCTCTGGGGCCAACGTCCTGACTTTC. Translated, it gives CASSYLGGGSGANVLTF. The V and J genes are TRBV6-5 and TRBJ2-6; TRBD1 might be the D (6 bases). Trimming shortened V by 2 bases and J by 0 bases, and 11 bases separated the two germline ends. This CDR3 has 17 residues. The germline CDR1 and CDR2 sequences are MNHEY and SVGAGI.

This clonotype appeared many times. The V call is TRBV20-1, the J call TRBJ2-5; the D is unclear. Germline V gene sequence: CDR1 DFQATT, CDR2 SNEGSKA (reference sequence). CDR3 length equals 12 residues. Trimming shortened V by 3 bases and J by 9 bases, and 14 bases separated the two germline ends. CDR3 sequence (DNA): TGCAGTGCTAGGATCAACCACCGGGCCCAGTACTTC. Residues: CSARINHRAQYF.

This clonotype has only one observation. V and J are TRBV12-3 or TRBV12-4 and TRBJ2-7; TRBD2 aligns across 8 bases. J was trimmed by 4 bases and V by 4 bases; bases with no gene match: 6. The CDR3 is 14 residues long. This CDR3 reads CASSYGTSLYEQYF. The CDR3 nucleotides read TGTGCCAGCAGTTACGGGACTAGTTTGTACGAGCAGTACTTC.

V is TRBV12-3 or TRBV12-4 and J is TRBJ1-5; possible D gene TRBD1, 5 bases. V was clipped by 3 bases and J by 5 bases, with 11 bases between them. The CDR3 is 14 residues long. The CDR3 sequence: CASSLKSGDQPQHF. Written as DNA, the CDR3 is TGTGCCAGCAGTTTGAAGTCGGGGGATCAGCCCCAGCATTTT.

The gene calls are TRBV10-3 and TRBJ2-7; 7 nucleotides align to TRBD1. V was clipped by 11 bases and J by 2 bases; unmatched bases: 18. Germline V gives CDR1 ENHRY, CDR2 SYGVKD. The length of the CDR3 is 16 residues. CDR3 residues: CASQINRDSLAYEQYF. The CDR3 DNA reads as TGTGCCTCCCAAATCAACCGGGACAGCCTAGCCTACGAGCAGTACTTC.

There are many counts of this clonotype. The V call is TRBV5-6, the J call TRBJ1-5; 9 bases fit TRBD1. Germline loops: CDR1 SGHDT, CDR2 YYEEEE. This CDR3 contains 14 residues. The ends lost 4 bases at V and 5 bases at J; junction bases unmatched: 4. The CDR3 coding sequence is TGTGCCAGCAGCGCGGACAGGGGCGATCAGCCCCAGCATTTT. This sequence encodes CASSADRGDQPQHF.

This clonotype was detected ten times or more. The rearrangement links TRBV20-1 to TRBJ1-2; D is unresolved. V was trimmed by 0 bases and J by 5 bases, leaving 13 bases between them. CDR3 size: 14 residues. Germline CDR1 reads DFQATT; CDR2 reads SNEGSKA (reference sequence). The CDR3 DNA reads as TGCAGTGCTAGAGATCTCAGGACCTTATATGGCTACACCTTC. This encodes CSARDLRTLYGYTF.

This clonotype occurred many times. The CDR3, as DNA: TGTGCCATCAGTGAGTATGGAGGCGGGTTGGACTCCTACGAGCAGTACTTC. Its translation is CAISEYGGGLDSYEQYF. The rearrangement links TRBV10-3 to TRBJ2-7, with D perhaps matching TRBD2 (5 bases). CDR1 and CDR2 from the germline V gene are ENHRY and SYGVKD. Trimming took off 1 base at V and 0 bases at J, with 16 bases between the two ends. CDR3 length equals 17 residues.

At least ten counts were recorded for this clonotype. CDR3 nucleotides: TGTGCCAGCAGTTCCAGGACAGGGGGCGGATATAATTCACCCCTCCACTTT. As protein: CASSSRTGGGYNSPLHF. The chain links TRBV27 to TRBJ1-6; TRBD1 agrees at 11 bases. The J segment lost 4 bases and the V segment lost 4 bases, leaving 6 bases of the junction unmatched. The CDR3 loop spans 17 amino acids. Germline V CDR1 and CDR2: MNHEY, SMNVEV (reference sequence).

In this sample, this clonotype turned up many times. The gene calls are TRBV20-1 and TRBJ2-7, with D possibly matching TRBD1 (6 bases). From germline, CDR1 is DFQATT and CDR2 SNEGSKA (reference sequence). The CDR3 totals 15 residues. V was shortened by 2 bases and J by 2 bases, with 16 bases between the two germline ends. For the CDR3, the DNA is TGCAGTGCTAGATCCCGAGTTGGGGGCACCTACGAGCAGTACTTC. Translating gives CSARSRVGGTYEQYF.

At least ten counts were recorded for this clonotype. CDR3 protein: CASSLARGSEQYF. The CDR3 DNA sequence: TGCGCCAGCAGCTTGGCTCGCGGGAGCGAGCAGTACTTC. The V gene is TRBV5-1, the J gene TRBJ2-7, with 7 bases lining up with TRBD2. The junction had 3 bases not matched to a gene; V was cut back by 0 bases and J by 6 bases. This CDR3 contains 13 residues. Germline assignment: CDR1 SGHRS and CDR2 YFSETQ. The entire variable domain, with the rest obtained from reference TRBV5-1 and TRBJ2-7, is as follows: KAGVTQTPRYLIKTRGQQVTLSCSPISGHRSVSWYQQTPGQGLQFLFEYFSETQRNKGNFPGRFSGRQFSNSRSEMNVSTLELGDSALYLCASSLARGSEQYFGPGTRLTVT.

This clonotype appeared many times. V usage is TRBV6-1 and J usage is TRBJ1-6; 11 bases align to TRBD1. V trimming: 4 bases; J trimming: 7 bases; junction bases outside the gene matches: 3. There are 15 residues in the CDR3. Looked up from germline, CDR1 is MNHNS and CDR2 is SASEGT. The CDR3 DNA reads as TGTGCCAGCAGTGCCCGGACAGGGGGCAATTCACCCCTCCACTTT. Its translation is CASSARTGGNSPLHF.

This clonotype has at least ten counts. This chain uses TRBV5-1 with TRBJ1-2, with a tentative D call TRBD1 (5 bases). V gave up 4 bases and J gave up 5 bases, with 21 bases separating them. The germline gives CDR1 SGHRS, CDR2 YFSETQ. The CDR3 covers 16 residues. The CDR3 DNA reads TGCGCCAGCAGCAACCGGGACGTTGCCCCTATATATGGCTACACCTTC. Protein product: CASSNRDVAPIYGYTF.

This clonotype has at least ten counts. CDR3 region: CSASFTKQVETQYF. CDR3 DNA: TGCAGTGCTAGCTTTACCAAACAGGTGGAGACCCAGTACTTC. V usage is TRBV20-1 and J usage is TRBJ2-5, with D possibly being TRBD1 (5 bases). The V end lost 3 bases, the J end lost 5 bases, and 16 bases lay between the germline ends. CDR3 length: 14 residues. Looked up from germline, CDR1 is DFQATT and CDR2 is SNEGSKA (reference sequence).

In this sample, this clonotype turned up many times. V is TRBV12-3 or TRBV12-4 and J is TRBJ1-5; a possible D gene is TRBD1 (5 bases). V gave up 3 bases and J gave up 0 bases, with 9 bases separating them. CDR3 length equals 15 residues. DNA of the CDR3: TGTGCCAGCAGTTTCGGGGGTTATAGCAATCAGCCCCAGCATTTT. Its translation is CASSFGGYSNQPQHF.

The V gene is TRBV6-1, the J gene TRBJ1-1; D is ambiguous. Germline-derived CDR1 and CDR2 are MNHNS and SASEGT. The CDR3 runs to 15 residues. The germline V and J ends were trimmed by 5 bases and 0 bases, with 13 bases remaining between them. This CDR3 is CASSPPGSVNTEAFF. Here the CDR3 DNA reads TGTGCCAGCAGTCCTCCGGGTTCAGTGAACACTGAAGCTTTCTTT.

This chain uses TRBV29-1 with TRBJ2-7; D may be TRBD1 (6 bases). CDR1 and CDR2 from the germline V gene are SQVTM and ANQGSEA. This CDR3 is built from 13 residues. V lost 4 bases to trimming and J lost 9 bases, with 19 bases between them. This chain's CDR3 is CSVGAQGKDRQYF. CDR3 DNA: TGCAGCGTTGGTGCTCAGGGGAAGGACCGGCAGTACTTC.

This clonotype was observed a handful of times. The V call is TRBV5-1, the J call TRBJ1-6; 8 nucleotides agree with TRBD1. The CDR3 sequence is 16 residues long. V was pared by 4 bases and J by 9 bases, with 12 bases of the junction left unmatched. The V gene's germline CDR1 is SGHRS and CDR2 YFSETQ. The DNA of the CDR3 is TGCGCCAGCAGCAGACGACAGGGGTACGATAGTTCACCCCTCCACTTT. It is translated as CASSRRQGYDSSPLHF.

In this sample, this clonotype turned up many times. J is TRBJ1-1 and V is TRBV12-3 or TRBV12-4; 7 bases agree with TRBD1. Trimming took 5 bases from V and 3 from J; bases not matched to a gene: 6. This CDR3 has 14 residues. The CDR3 nucleotides read TGTGCCAGCAGTCAGGGACAGTGGGACACTGAAGCTTTCTTT. Translating gives CASSQGQWDTEAFF.

The J gene is TRBJ2-5, the V gene TRBV15; unclear D gene. From germline, CDR1 is LNHNV and CDR2 YYDKDF (reference sequence). V gave up 0 bases and J gave up 8 bases, with 7 bases separating them. CDR3 size: 12 residues. The DNA for the CDR3 is TGTGCCACCAGCAGAGAGCAGTTAACCCAGTACTTC. Encoded protein: CATSREQLTQYF.

Ten or more counts support this clonotype. V usage is TRBV28 and J usage is TRBJ1-6; D is perhaps TRBD1 (6 bases). Per the germline V gene, CDR1 is MDHEN and CDR2 is SYDVKM. Trimming cost V 7 bases and J 3 bases, with 7 bases left between them. CDR3 length equals 13 residues. The chain's CDR3 is CASKGGYNSPLHF. The CDR3 DNA reads TGTGCCAGCAAAGGGGGCTATAATTCACCCCTCCACTTT. Looking up the rest from reference TRBV28 and TRBJ1-6 gives the full variable domain: DVKVTQSSRYLVKRTGEKVFLECVQDMDHENMFWYRQDPGLGLRLIYFSYDVKMKEKGDIPEGYSVSREKKERFSLILESASTNQTSMYLCASKGGYNSPLHFGNGTRLTVT.

In this sample, this clonotype turned up many times. V usage is TRBV12-3 or TRBV12-4 and J usage is TRBJ1-5; D is possibly TRBD1 (5 bases). CDR3 length: 14 amino acids. V lost 1 base and J lost 5, with 9 bases in between. Here the CDR3 reads CASSLGGEDQPQHF. CDR3 bases: TGTGCCAGCAGTTTAGGAGGGGAGGATCAGCCCCAGCATTTT.

The chain is built from TRBV30 and TRBJ1-6, with 10 bases identical to TRBD1. Germline CDR1 reads GTSNPN; CDR2 reads SVGIG (reference sequence). CDR3 length: 14 residues. V was clipped by 2 bases and J by 8 bases; unmatched bases: 3. The CDR3 sequence is CAWSTGQGDSPLHF. The CDR3 nucleotides are TGTGCCTGGAGTACAGGACAGGGGGATTCACCCCTCCACTTT.